Sequencing of this T cell receptor beta chain was carried out in a study of blood T cells in healthy people across ages. Whole-study context: About one barcoded beta molecule was captured per two T cells (by template switching).

Trimming cost V 6 bases and J 2 bases, with 14 bases left between them. This CDR3 is built from 13 residues. Germline V gene data show CDR1 as DFQATT and CDR2 as SNEGSKA (reference sequence). Alongside a J-beta primer mix, a sample-barcoded 5' primer served in a second PCR lasting about 6 to 11 cycles. TCRdb called the 5' RACE reads again in MiXCR, with one record for every CDR3 protein. The table records approximately 780,000 distinct CDR3 sequences, around 25% of them present only once. This clonotype was observed a handful of times. These sequences were also reported in another study, on T cells of mothers and their children. As that study records: Input to cDNA synthesis comprised all extracted RNA, at a ratio of around 1.4 ug per 15 ul.

The chain joins TRBV20-1 to TRBJ2-7, with D tentatively TRBD1 or TRBD2 (5 bases each). Sequencing used blood. This clonotype was sampled from a boy between 10 and 17 years old in good health. Here the CDR3 reads CSAEGTDTYEQYF. CDR3 in DNA: TGCAGTGCCGAAGGGACGGACACCTACGAGCAGTACTTC.